This passage covers 8 T cell receptor beta chains from one sample sequenced in a study of metastatic and nonmetastatic thyroid tumors. There were no patients who had received any treatment before thyroid surgery. TCRdb re-clonotyped the PCR reads via MiXCR. Among 39,000 or so clones listed, over 40% were seen once. The material sequenced was tumor tissue. The source of these receptors is a male donor with papillary thyroid cancer or a benign thyroid nodule (not recorded which). Some clones in this sample may be carry-over from other donors' samples.

About this clone itself: Since the CDR3 does not end with the conserved phenylalanine or tryptophan, this likely comes from a read error. The chain employs TRBV11-2 and TRBJ2-2; TRBD1 agrees at 9 bases. Trimming removed 2 bases from V and 6 bases from J; junction bases left unmatched: 7. The germline gives CDR1 SGHAT, CDR2 FQNNGV. The CDR3 is 16 residues long. CDR3 loop: CASSLKTGGFAGELFL. The CDR3 coding sequence is TGTGCCAGCAGCTTAAAGACAGGGGGTTTCGCCGGGGAGCTGTTTCTT.

This clone was counted a single time. The rearrangement uses TRBV7-9 and TRBJ2-3; D is perhaps TRBD2 (5 bases). The CDR3 extends over 14 amino acids. Germline values: CDR1 SEHNR, CDR2 FQNEAQ (reference sequence). V gave up 1 base and J gave up 4 bases, with 9 bases separating them. CDR3 DNA sequence: TGTGCCAGCAGCTTAGGAGGGTTTTCAGATACGCAGTATTTT. It yields the protein CASSLGGFSDTQYF.

The chain joins TRBV4-2 to TRBJ1-2, with 9 bases fitting TRBD1. This CDR3 comprises 18 residues. Germline lookup yields CDR1 LGHNA and CDR2 YNFKEQ. J lost 8 bases, V lost 8 bases, and 24 bases had no gene match. CDR3 DNA sequence: TGTGCCAGCGCGGCCCGATTAGCGACTACACAGGGGGCGGAGGGCTACACCTTC. Residues: CASAARLATTQGAEGYTF.

This chain connects TRBV7-8 to TRBJ2-7, with D tentatively TRBD1 or TRBD2 (6 bases each). CDR3 length: 15 amino acids. The V gene lost 5 bases and the J gene lost 1 base, with 15 bases spanning the gap. The germline gives CDR1 SGHVS, CDR2 FQNEAQ. CDR3 DNA sequence: TGTGCCAGCAGCCCTATAGGAGGGGGGTCCTACGAGCAGTACTTC. Translation gives CASSPIGGGSYEQYF.

V usage is TRBV7-3 and J usage is TRBJ2-1; D gene uncertain. The CDR3 totals 13 residues. CDR1 is SGHTA and CDR2 is FQGTGA in the germline V gene. With 1 base removed from V and 6 bases from J, the gap between germline ends came to 7 bases. The CDR3 DNA sequence: TGTGCCAGCAGCTTAATGTGGGGCAATGAGCAGTTCTTC. It is translated as CASSLMWGNEQFF.

The chain combines TRBV20-1 with TRBJ2-1, with TRBD2 matching over 10 bases. The CDR3 has 16 residues. J gave up 4 bases and V 4 bases, and 10 bases lay outside the gene matches. Germline-derived CDR1 and CDR2 are DFQATT and SNEGSKA (reference sequence). The CDR3 is CSAIGRLAGRYNEQFF. The CDR3 DNA reads as TGCAGTGCTATTGGAAGACTAGCGGGTCGATACAATGAGCAGTTCTTC.

In this sample, this clone turned up a few times. The chain links TRBV28 to TRBJ1-5; TRBD1 matches 7 bases. V trimming: 7 bases; J trimming: 3 bases; junction bases outside the gene matches: 12. Germline CDR1 MDHEN, CDR2 SYDVKM. This CDR3 region has 16 residues. The CDR3 loop is CASTHWEGATNQPQHF. In DNA, the CDR3 is TGTGCCAGCACCCACTGGGAGGGGGCGACCAATCAGCCCCAGCATTTT.

The chain has TRBV5-5 and TRBJ2-1; unclear D gene. There are 12 residues in the CDR3. V was clipped by 1 base and J by 4 bases, with 3 bases between them. Germline values: CDR1 SGHKS, CDR2 YYEKEE (reference sequence). CDR3 nucleotides: TGTGCCAGCAGCTTGATGTACAATGAGCAGTTCTTC. Protein product: CASSLMYNEQFF.